This TCR beta chain was profiled in a study of regulatory T cells in long-lasting Graves disease. CDR3 size: 14 residues. Time point denoted: newly diagnosed GD, antithyroid drugs for less than 3 months. PBMC RNA served as the TCR library source. Construction of the TCR beta libraries employed iRepertoire HTBI primers in conjunction with Arm-PCR of CDR3 regions. Each CDR3 protein gets one entry after TCRdb re-called the multiplex PCR reads with MiXCR. The profile covers 350,000 to 550,000 distinct CDR3 sequences, with around 13% appearing a single time and roughly 18% taken by the ten largest. Many counts were recorded for this clonotype. As yet, its antigen is unknown. A junction end diverges from the germline sequence, so it may reflect a read error. Notes on the study in general: Among samples with persistent disease, TRBV28, TRBJ1-2 and TRBJ2-5 were favored.

The data were also submitted as part of a second study, on T cells in Graves' hyperthyroidism and ophthalmopathy.

V is TRBV12-3 or TRBV12-4 and J is TRBJ2-1; D might be TRBD2 (6 bases). This receptor was obtained from a woman aged 45-65 years with Graves disease. The material sequenced was peripheral blood mononuclear cells (PBMCs), taken at new diagnosis, from a patient treated with antithyroid drugs. The CDR3 sequence: CASSLASSYNEQFF. CDR3 coding DNA: TGTGCCAGCAGTCTAGCGTCTTCCTACAATGAGCAGTTCTTC.